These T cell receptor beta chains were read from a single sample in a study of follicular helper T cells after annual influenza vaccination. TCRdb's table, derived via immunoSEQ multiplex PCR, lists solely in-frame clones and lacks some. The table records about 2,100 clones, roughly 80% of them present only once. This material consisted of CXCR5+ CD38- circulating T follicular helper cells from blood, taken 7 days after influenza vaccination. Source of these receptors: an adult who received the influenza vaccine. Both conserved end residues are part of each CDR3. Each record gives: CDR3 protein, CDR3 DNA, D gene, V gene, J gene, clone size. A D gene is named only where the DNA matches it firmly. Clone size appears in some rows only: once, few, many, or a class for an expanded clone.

CDR3aa: CASSLVVQGAGNTIYF
CDR3nt: TGTGCCAGCAGCTTAGTGGTACAGGGTGCTGGAAACACCATATATTTT
d_gene: -
v_gene: TRBV7-8
j_gene: TRBJ1-3
abundance: -

CDR3aa: CASSEKPGHRNTIYF
CDR3nt: TGTGCCAGCAGTGAAAAGCCGGGACACCGAAACACCATATATTTT
d_gene: -
v_gene: TRBV6-1
j_gene: TRBJ1-3
abundance: once

CDR3aa: CASYHQTTGRSGYTF
CDR3nt: TGTGCCAGCTACCACCAAACGACAGGTCGATCCGGCTACACCTTC
d_gene: -
v_gene: TRBV2
j_gene: TRBJ1-2
abundance: -

CDR3aa: CASSPTRGYGYTF
CDR3nt: TGTGCCAGCAGTCCAACGCGGGGTTATGGCTACACCTTC
d_gene: -
v_gene: TRBV28
j_gene: TRBJ1-2
abundance: -

CDR3aa: CASSYRGVGTQYF
CDR3nt: TGTGCCAGCAGCTACCGTGGCGTGGGGACCCAGTACTTC
d_gene: -
v_gene: TRBV27
j_gene: TRBJ2-5
abundance: -

CDR3aa: CASRVSGLRTEAFF
CDR3nt: TGTGCCAGTAGGGTCTCGGGGCTCCGGACTGAAGCTTTCTTT
d_gene: -
v_gene: TRBV19
j_gene: TRBJ1-1
abundance: -

CDR3aa: CASSVEGGGLADTQYF
CDR3nt: TGTGCCAGCAGCGTAGAAGGCGGGGGGTTGGCAGATACGCAGTATTTT
d_gene: TRBD2
v_gene: TRBV9
j_gene: TRBJ2-3
abundance: -

CDR3aa: CASSPRPQGIGEAFF
CDR3nt: TGTGCCAGCAGCCCACGACCGCAGGGAATTGGTGAAGCTTTCTTT
d_gene: -
v_gene: TRBV7-8
j_gene: TRBJ1-1
abundance: -

CDR3aa: CSVATTLNTEAFF
CDR3nt: TGCAGCGTTGCAACAACTCTGAACACTGAAGCTTTCTTT
d_gene: -
v_gene: TRBV29-1
j_gene: TRBJ1-1
abundance: -

CDR3aa: CASSSTGWAGANVLTF
CDR3nt: TGTGCCAGCAGCTCGACAGGGTGGGCTGGGGCCAACGTCCTGACTTTC
d_gene: TRBD1
v_gene: TRBV5-5
j_gene: TRBJ2-6
abundance: -

CDR3aa: CASSNRGSETQYF
CDR3nt: TGTGCCAGCAGTAACAGGGGGTCGGAGACCCAGTACTTC
d_gene: TRBD1
v_gene: TRBV25-1
j_gene: TRBJ2-5
abundance: -

CDR3aa: CASSQGGGSETQYF
CDR3nt: TGCGCCAGCAGCCAAGGGGGTGGGTCGGAGACCCAGTACTTC
d_gene: -
v_gene: TRBV4-1
j_gene: TRBJ2-5
abundance: -

CDR3aa: CASSEAWGNRDQPQHF
CDR3nt: TGTGCCAGCAGTGAAGCATGGGGAAACCGGGATCAGCCCCAGCATTTT
d_gene: -
v_gene: TRBV6-1
j_gene: TRBJ1-5
abundance: -

CDR3aa: CASSLVDKNYGYTF
CDR3nt: TGTGCCAGCAGCTTAGTCGACAAGAACTATGGCTACACCTTC
d_gene: -
v_gene: TRBV7-2
j_gene: TRBJ1-2
abundance: -

CDR3aa: CASSMPGRAAYGDTF
CDR3nt: TGTGCCAGTAGTATGCCCGGGCGTGCAGCTTATGGGGATACCTTC
d_gene: -
v_gene: TRBV19
j_gene: TRBJ1-2
abundance: -

CDR3aa: CASSLSAGSQETQYF
CDR3nt: TGTGCCAGCAGCTTGAGTGCAGGGTCCCAAGAGACCCAGTACTTC
d_gene: -
v_gene: TRBV7-3
j_gene: TRBJ2-5
abundance: -

CDR3aa: CASSPDGGEKLFF
CDR3nt: TGTGCCAGCTCCCCGGACGGTGGGGAAAAACTGTTTTTT
d_gene: -
v_gene: TRBV18
j_gene: TRBJ1-4
abundance: -

CDR3aa: CASSFTHLADNTEAFF
CDR3nt: TGTGCCAGCAGTTTTACCCACTTGGCAGATAACACTGAAGCTTTCTTT
d_gene: -
v_gene: TRBV27
j_gene: TRBJ1-1
abundance: -

CDR3aa: CASSLTSGSADTQYF
CDR3nt: TGTGCCAGCAGCCTGACTAGCGGGAGCGCAGATACGCAGTATTTT
d_gene: TRBD2
v_gene: TRBV11-3
j_gene: TRBJ2-3
abundance: -

CDR3aa: CASSQGVANEQFF
CDR3nt: TGTGCCAGCAGCCAGGGGGTTGCCAATGAGCAGTTCTTC
d_gene: TRBD1
v_gene: TRBV7-9
j_gene: TRBJ2-1
abundance: once

CDR3aa: CASSLALDTNEKLFF
CDR3nt: TGTGCCAGCAGCTTAGCTTTAGACACAAATGAAAAACTGTTTTTT
d_gene: -
v_gene: TRBV7-9
j_gene: TRBJ1-4
abundance: -

CDR3aa: CASSPGKTGASTDTQYF
CDR3nt: TGCGCCAGCAGCCCTGGGAAGACAGGGGCCAGCACAGATACGCAGTATTTT
d_gene: TRBD1
v_gene: TRBV4-3
j_gene: TRBJ2-3
abundance: -

CDR3aa: CASSLWQPNTGELFF
CDR3nt: TGCGCCAGCAGCTTGTGGCAGCCAAACACCGGGGAGCTGTTTTTT
d_gene: -
v_gene: TRBV5-1
j_gene: TRBJ2-2
abundance: -

CDR3aa: CASSVWDNTEAFF
CDR3nt: TGTGCCAGCAGCGTTTGGGACAACACTGAAGCTTTCTTT
d_gene: -
v_gene: TRBV9
j_gene: TRBJ1-1
abundance: -

CDR3aa: CASSPRTATAGNTIYF
CDR3nt: TGTGCCAGCAGCCCCCGGACAGCCACGGCTGGAAACACCATATATTTT
d_gene: -
v_gene: TRBV11-3
j_gene: TRBJ1-3
abundance: -

CDR3aa: CASSPRQVANEKLFF
CDR3nt: TGTGCCAGCAGCCCCCGACAAGTTGCTAATGAAAAACTGTTTTTT
d_gene: -
v_gene: TRBV28
j_gene: TRBJ1-4
abundance: -

CDR3aa: CSVKGSSGTGFAQQYF
CDR3nt: TGCAGCGTTAAAGGCTCGTCCGGGACAGGGTTCGCCCAGCAGTACTTC
d_gene: TRBD1
v_gene: TRBV29-1
j_gene: TRBJ2-7
abundance: -

CDR3aa: CASSLGQKYQETQYF
CDR3nt: TGTGCCAGCAGCTTAGGTCAGAAGTACCAAGAGACCCAGTACTTC
d_gene: -
v_gene: TRBV11-2
j_gene: TRBJ2-5
abundance: once

CDR3aa: CASSLVAGTPSGNTIYF
CDR3nt: TGTGCCAGCAGCTTAGTTGCAGGGACCCCCTCTGGAAACACCATATATTTT
d_gene: -
v_gene: TRBV7-2
j_gene: TRBJ1-3
abundance: -

CDR3aa: CASSLYRRGRDSDTQYF
CDR3nt: TGTGCCAGCAGTTTATACCGCCGTGGGCGCGATTCAGATACGCAGTATTTT
d_gene: -
v_gene: TRBV27
j_gene: TRBJ2-3
abundance: -

CDR3aa: CASSRDRYRGYTF
CDR3nt: TGTGCCAGCAGTCGGGACAGGTACCGGGGCTACACCTTC
d_gene: TRBD1
v_gene: TRBV6-5
j_gene: TRBJ1-2
abundance: -

CDR3aa: CASTYPDGDGGNTIYF
CDR3nt: TGTGCCAGCACCTACCCGGACGGAGATGGTGGAAACACCATATATTTT
d_gene: -
v_gene: TRBV2
j_gene: TRBJ1-3
abundance: once

CDR3aa: CASSSPQGGGYTF
CDR3nt: TGTGCCAGCAGTTCCCCCCAGGGCGGCGGCTACACCTTC
d_gene: -
v_gene: TRBV5-6
j_gene: TRBJ1-2
abundance: few

CDR3aa: CASSRDRGTEAFF
CDR3nt: TGTGCCAGCAGTCGGGACAGGGGCACTGAAGCTTTCTTT
d_gene: TRBD1
v_gene: TRBV6-5
j_gene: TRBJ1-1
abundance: -

CDR3aa: CASSRREAQHF
CDR3nt: TGTGCCAGCAGTCGCAGGGAAGCCCAGCATTTT
d_gene: -
v_gene: TRBV28
j_gene: TRBJ1-5
abundance: -

CDR3aa: CASRAGTGSNQPQHF
CDR3nt: TGTGCCAGCAGAGCCGGGACAGGGTCCAATCAGCCCCAGCATTTT
d_gene: TRBD1
v_gene: TRBV6-1
j_gene: TRBJ1-5
abundance: -

CDR3aa: CASSWTSENSPLHF
CDR3nt: TGTGCCAGCAGTTGGACAAGCGAAAATTCACCCCTCCACTTT
d_gene: -
v_gene: TRBV6-5
j_gene: TRBJ1-6
abundance: -

CDR3aa: CSVDQGLSYGYTF
CDR3nt: TGCAGCGTTGATCAGGGTCTTAGCTATGGCTACACCTTC
d_gene: -
v_gene: TRBV29-1
j_gene: TRBJ1-2
abundance: -

CDR3aa: CASSQRTASGADTQYF
CDR3nt: TGCGCCAGCAGCCAAAGGACAGCGAGCGGGGCAGATACGCAGTATTTT
d_gene: -
v_gene: TRBV4-1
j_gene: TRBJ2-3
abundance: -

CDR3aa: CASTSGSLYNEQFF
CDR3nt: TGTGCCAGTACTAGCGGGAGCCTCTACAATGAGCAGTTCTTC
d_gene: TRBD2
v_gene: TRBV6-1
j_gene: TRBJ2-1
abundance: -

CDR3aa: CASSQGDRGPYNEQFF
CDR3nt: TGTGCCAGCAGCCAAGGCGACAGGGGGCCCTACAATGAGCAGTTCTTC
d_gene: TRBD1
v_gene: TRBV4-2
j_gene: TRBJ2-1
abundance: -